Below, 25 T cell receptor beta chains from the same sample are listed, as sequenced in a study of T-cell reconstitution after alpha-beta-depleted transplantation in children. Preparation of the TCRbeta library was carried out with unique molecular identifiers. TCRdb re-called the PCR reads with MiXCR, one entry per CDR3 protein. The sample shows about 1,000,000 distinct CDR3 sequences, about 30% of them seen only once. The specimen comprised PBMCs, mostly from graft donor cells, sampled 360 days after TCRalphabeta/CD19-depleted stem cell transplant. The receptors stem from a boy in the first two years of life who had a stem cell transplant for SCID, so the T cells may come from the graft donor.

V is TRBV2 and J is TRBJ1-2; tentatively, D is TRBD1 (6 bases). This CDR3 contains 13 residues. Trimming took 3 bases from V and 10 from J, leaving 15 bases between them. Per the germline V gene, CDR1 is SNHLY and CDR2 is FYNNEI. CDR3 sequence reads: CASSDRRTDYYTF. CDR3 in DNA: TGTGCCAGCAGTGACCGTAGGACAGACTACTACACCTTC.

A single count supports this clonotype. V usage is TRBV2 and J usage is TRBJ1-1; possible D gene TRBD1, 6 bases. The V end was cut by 10 bases, the J end by 1 base, with 16 bases between. The V gene's germline CDR1 is SNHLY and CDR2 FYNNEI. CDR3 length equals 14 residues. The CDR3 bases are TGTGCCACCCAATCGGGACACTGGAACACTGAAGCTTTCTTT. It codes for CATQSGHWNTEAFF. The full variable domain, completed using reference TRBV2 and TRBJ1-1, is EPEVTQTPSHQVTQMGQEVILRCVPISNHLYFYWYRQILGQKVEFLVSFYNNEISEKSEIFDDQFSVERPDGSNFTLKIRSTKLEDSAMYFCATQSGHWNTEAFFGQGTRLTVV.

V gene TRBV6-5 combines with J gene TRBJ1-1; D gene uncertain. V lost 9 bases to trimming and J lost 1 base, with 12 bases between them. This CDR3 region has 13 residues. Germline V gene lookup returns CDR1 MNHEY and CDR2 SVGAGI. The CDR3: CASNRRGNTEAFF. In DNA form, the CDR3 reads TGTGCCAGTAACCGCCGGGGGAACACTGAAGCTTTCTTT.

The J gene is TRBJ2-7, the V gene TRBV12-3 or TRBV12-4; no clear D gene. V lost 3 bases to trimming and J lost 4 bases, with 10 bases between them. The CDR3 totals 13 residues. Here the CDR3 reads CASSFHAGYEQYF. CDR3 nucleotide sequence: TGTGCCAGCAGTTTCCACGCAGGTTACGAGCAGTACTTC.

V and J are TRBV3-1 and TRBJ1-1; tentative D call: TRBD1 (6 bases). CDR1 and CDR2 from the germline V gene are LGHDT and YNNKEL (reference sequence). Trimming removed 4 bases at V and 0 bases at J, with 12 bases between. The CDR3 consists of 15 residues. The CDR3 coding sequence is TGTGCCAGCAGCCCCTACAGGGCTATGAACACTGAAGCTTTCTTT. As protein: CASSPYRAMNTEAFF.

The J gene is TRBJ2-1, the V gene TRBV2; no definite D call. Germline CDR1 SNHLY, CDR2 FYNNEI. The V end lost 0 bases, the J end lost 7 bases, and 10 bases lay between the germline ends. The CDR3 has 14 amino acids. The chain's CDR3 is CASSEAWARNEQFF. DNA of the CDR3: TGTGCCAGCAGTGAAGCGTGGGCCCGGAATGAGCAGTTCTTC.

This clonotype was seen a handful of times. This chain uses TRBV9 with TRBJ2-7; unclear D gene. This CDR3 contains 14 residues. Trimming stripped 0 bases from V and 3 bases from J, with 10 bases between. The germline CDR1 and CDR2 sequences are SGDLS and YYNGEE. This CDR3 is CASSVAEASYEQYF. The CDR3 nucleotides read TGTGCCAGCAGCGTAGCAGAGGCGAGCTACGAGCAGTACTTC.

CDR3 bases: TGTGCCAGCAGTGTGACAGTCGCATACGAGCAGTACTTC. As protein: CASSVTVAYEQYF. The chain combines TRBV6-2 or TRBV6-3 with TRBJ2-7; D might be TRBD1 (5 bases). In germline, CDR1 is MNHEY, CDR2 SVGEGT. Trimming pared 5 bases from V and 4 bases from J, leaving 12 bases between. This CDR3 is built from 13 residues.

The chain carries TRBV20-1 and TRBJ2-1, with D unresolved. This CDR3 is built from 14 residues. Trimming shortened V by 3 bases and J by 6 bases, and 15 bases separated the two germline ends. CDR1 and CDR2 from the germline V gene are DFQATT and SNEGSKA (reference sequence). The CDR3 reads CSASSEFWGNEQFF. CDR3 in DNA: TGCAGTGCTAGTTCTGAGTTTTGGGGCAATGAGCAGTTCTTC.

The chain employs TRBV6-2 or TRBV6-3 and TRBJ2-7; the match to TRBD1 covers 7 bases. Germline V gene sequence: CDR1 MNHEY, CDR2 SVGEGT. The CDR3 runs to 15 residues. Germline trimming cut 10 bases from V and 7 bases from J; bases unmatched to any gene: 19. CDR3 sequence (DNA): TGTGCCACCACGAGCCACGGGACAGCCGTAAGTGAGCAGTACTTC. It yields the protein CATTSHGTAVSEQYF.

The V gene is TRBV4-1, the J gene TRBJ1-1, with 8 bases that match TRBD1. V shed 4 bases, J shed 11 bases, and the junction held 9 bases outside the gene matches. The CDR3 runs to 13 residues. Germline assignment: CDR1 MGHRA and CDR2 YSYEKL. The CDR3 sequence: CASSLGQGTSAFF. In nucleotides, the CDR3 is TGCGCCAGCAGCCTCGGACAGGGCACGAGCGCTTTCTTT.

This clonotype has a handful of counts. This sequence joins TRBV15 and TRBJ2-7; D is undetermined. From germline, CDR1 is LNHNV and CDR2 YYDKDF (reference sequence). V dropped 0 bases and J dropped 5 bases, with 8 bases sitting between them. This CDR3 spans 13 amino acids. As DNA, the CDR3 is TGTGCCACCAGCAGAGATAGAACGGACGAGCAGTACTTC. This sequence encodes CATSRDRTDEQYF.

V usage is TRBV4-1 and J usage is TRBJ1-1; 8 bases match TRBD1. The CDR3 runs to 20 residues. Per germline, CDR1 MGHRA and CDR2 YSYEKL. V shed 4 bases, J shed 3 bases, and the junction held 22 bases outside the gene matches. CDR3: CASSLIRWTGSRVTHTEAFF. The CDR3, as DNA: TGCGCCAGCAGCCTAATACGCTGGACAGGGAGTAGGGTAACCCACACTGAAGCTTTCTTT.

The sample holds a few counts of this clonotype. The chain employs TRBV7-7 and TRBJ2-3; TRBD2 is a possible D gene (6 bases). The germline CDR1 and CDR2 sequences are SSHAT and FNYEAQ (reference sequence). The CDR3 loop spans 12 amino acids. V dropped 5 bases and J dropped 10 bases, with 13 bases sitting between them. The CDR3 region is CASSPGSGAQYF. CDR3 sequence (DNA): TGTGCCAGCAGCCCCGGGAGCGGAGCGCAGTATTTT.

The chain has TRBV30 and TRBJ2-3; D is perhaps TRBD1 (5 bases). This CDR3 comprises 15 residues. Germline-derived CDR1 and CDR2 are GTSNPN and SVGIG (reference sequence). V shed 3 bases and J shed 6 bases, with 19 bases lying between them. CDR3 region: CAWSNRVINRDTQYF. CDR3 in DNA: TGTGCCTGGAGCAACCGGGTTATTAACAGGGATACGCAGTATTTT.

The sample holds many counts of this clonotype. V gene TRBV29-1 combines with J gene TRBJ1-1; D is unclear. Germline-derived CDR1 and CDR2 are SQVTM and ANQGSEA. The CDR3 is 13 residues long. Trimming took off 4 bases at V and 0 bases at J, with 9 bases between the two ends. CDR3 loop: CSVAGLMNTEAFF. The CDR3 bases are TGCAGCGTTGCCGGACTGATGAACACTGAAGCTTTCTTT.

The sample holds one count of this clonotype. The rearrangement joins TRBV12-3 or TRBV12-4 to TRBJ2-2; the D gene could be TRBD1 or TRBD2 (5 bases each). Trimming took off 7 bases at V and 2 bases at J, with 17 bases between the two ends. The CDR3 contains 16 residues. DNA of the CDR3: TGTGCCAGCAAGAAGGTCGGGACCCTAAACACCGGGGAGCTGTTTTTT. This translates into CASKKVGTLNTGELFF.

This clonotype has only a few counts. V usage is TRBV12-3 or TRBV12-4 and J usage is TRBJ2-7; 10 nucleotides agree with TRBD2. The CDR3 totals 15 residues. Trimming cost V 2 bases and J 3 bases; bases outside gene matches: 4. The CDR3 nucleotides are TGTGCCAGCAGTTTACAGCGGGGGGGCCTCTACGAGCAGTACTTC. Amino acid sequence: CASSLQRGGLYEQYF.

The V call is TRBV6-2 or TRBV6-3, the J call TRBJ2-1; weak D call: TRBD1 (7 bases). Germline loops: CDR1 MNHEY, CDR2 SVGEGT. Trimming took 0 bases from V and 7 from J, leaving 16 bases between them. The CDR3 loop spans 16 amino acids. CDR3 sequence (DNA): TGTGCCAGCAGTTACTCTCGGAGGGGGCATTTAAATGAGCAGTTCTTC. It specifies CASSYSRRGHLNEQFF.

V and J are TRBV28 and TRBJ2-4; TRBD1 is a possible D gene (6 bases). This CDR3 comprises 16 residues. Trimming pared 1 base from V and 2 bases from J, leaving 12 bases between. Germline V gives CDR1 MDHEN, CDR2 SYDVKM. The CDR3 bases are TGTGCCAGCAGTTTATCAGGGGAAATAACCAAAAACATTCAGTACTTC. It translates to CASSLSGEITKNIQYF. Full variable domain (rest looked up from reference TRBV28 and TRBJ2-4): DVKVTQSSRYLVKRTGEKVFLECVQDMDHENMFWYRQDPGLGLRLIYFSYDVKMKEKGDIPEGYSVSREKKERFSLILESASTNQTSMYLCASSLSGEITKNIQYFGAGTRLSVL.

This clonotype was counted a few times. This chain uses TRBV5-6 with TRBJ2-5; 9 bases are a match to TRBD1. The V gene's germline CDR1 is SGHDT and CDR2 YYEEEE. Unmatched junction bases numbered 9, after V lost 4 bases and J lost 5 bases. This CDR3 region has 15 residues. The chain's CDR3 is CASSAGQGSLETQYF. The CDR3 bases are TGTGCCAGCAGCGCGGGACAGGGTAGTTTGGAGACCCAGTACTTC.

Concerning this clonotype itself: At one of its ends the junction is not consistent with the germline gene, which may arise from a read error. The genes are TRBV5-1 and TRBJ1-2; D not certain. The CDR3 sequence is 12 residues long. CDR1 is SGHRS, CDR2 YFSETQ, per germline. CDR3 DNA: TGTGCCAGCAGCTTGACAAACTATGGCTACACCTTC. This codes for CASSLTNYGYTF.

The rearrangement links TRBV20-1 to TRBJ1-1; D is perhaps TRBD1 (6 bases). Trimming removed 5 bases from V and 6 bases from J, with 19 bases in between. This CDR3 region has 14 residues. The V gene's germline CDR1 is DFQATT and CDR2 SNEGSKA (reference sequence). This chain's CDR3 is CSAPRGGSWAEAFF. The CDR3 coding sequence is TGCAGTGCTCCCCGAGGGGGAAGCTGGGCTGAAGCTTTCTTT.

J is TRBJ2-1 and V is TRBV5-1, with D tentatively TRBD2 (7 bases). The germline V gene encodes CDR1 SGHRS and CDR2 YFSETQ. V was pared by 0 bases and J by 4 bases, with 17 bases between. The length of the CDR3 is 17 residues. The CDR3 sequence: CASSLVLGGGSYNEQFF. CDR3 DNA: TGCGCCAGCAGCTTGGTCTTAGGCGGGGGCTCTTACAATGAGCAGTTCTTC.

This sequence joins TRBV11-2 and TRBJ2-1; TRBD2 matches at 11 bases. Germline V gene sequence: CDR1 SGHAT, CDR2 FQNNGV. The V segment lost 2 bases and the J segment 7 bases; nucleotides outside the gene matches: 7. CDR3 size: 16 residues. The CDR3 region is CASSLTASGGQNEQFF. The CDR3, as DNA: TGTGCCAGCAGCTTAACCGCTAGCGGGGGGCAGAATGAGCAGTTCTTC.